The clone carrying this TCR beta chain was detected a few times. Its target is unknown. TCRdb ran MiXCR on the RT-PCR reads and lists one entry per CDR3 protein. The data contain about 520,000 distinct CDR3 sequences, about 25% of them singletons. The data stem from a study of response to subunit inactivated influenza vaccine. The study's findings and limits: Only a handful of new T cells, the authors suggested, are recruited with each seasonal influenza vaccination.

V lost 2 bases, J lost 8 bases, and 15 bases lay in between. This CDR3 region has 14 residues. Germline V gene data show CDR1 as ENHRY and CDR2 as SYGVKD. The input for sequencing was CD4+ T cells sorted from PBMCs, taken around 5 days after vaccination. The chain employs TRBV10-3 and TRBJ1-2; unclear D gene. The TCR was taken from a middle-aged man who received an inactivated influenza vaccine. This CDR3 is CAISERVRAGGYTF. The CDR3 DNA is TGTGCCATCAGTGAGAGGGTGAGGGCTGGCGGCTACACCTTC.